These 27 T cell receptor beta chains originate from one sample sequenced in a study of blood T cell repertoires in COVID-19. Libraries were prepared by immunoSEQ multiplex PCR; TCRdb keeps only in-frame clonotypes and omits some of them. Of more than 25,000 clones in the sample, about 83% were seen once. What was sequenced was peripheral blood. Every receptor here comes from a man aged 70-80 years with active COVID-19.

The chain employs TRBV3-1 (or the pseudogene TRBV3-2) and TRBJ1-1; D is undetermined. V lost 1 base to trimming and J lost 1 base, with 10 bases between them. From germline, CDR1 is LGHDT and CDR2 YNNKEL (reference sequence). The CDR3 is made up of 15 amino acids. Written as DNA, the CDR3 is TGTGCCAGCAGCCAAGGCCCAGGCCCGAACACTGAAGCTTTCTTT. It is translated as CASSQGPGPNTEAFF.

The rearrangement uses TRBV7-6 and TRBJ2-2, with 11 bases lining up with TRBD2. V lost 5 bases and J lost 5; bases outside the gene matches: 4. The CDR3 runs 15 residues. CDR1 and CDR2 from the germline V gene are SGHVS and FNYEAQ. DNA for the CDR3: TGTGCCAGCAGCATTAGCGGGAGGGCGACCGGGGAGCTGTTTTTT. Amino acid sequence: CASSISGRATGELFF.

This clone has only one observation. As DNA, the CDR3 is TGTGCCAGCAGCCGGGACAGGGGGGAGAATGGCTACACCTTC. Translating it yields CASSRDRGENGYTF. The chain employs TRBV2 and TRBJ1-2, with 11 positions matching TRBD1. CDR3 length: 14 amino acids. In germline, CDR1 is SNHLY, CDR2 FYNNEI. V lost 6 bases to trimming and J lost 6 bases; unmatched junction nucleotides: 6. The full variable domain, rest sourced from reference TRBV2 and TRBJ1-2, is EPEVTQTPSHQVTQMGQEVILRCVPISNHLYFYWYRQILGQKVEFLVSFYNNEISEKSEIFDDQFSVERPDGSNFTLKIRSTKLEDSAMYFCASSRDRGENGYTFGSGTRLTVV.

Details on this clone: The same CDR3 arises from other DNA sequences in this sample as well. The chain employs TRBV19 and TRBJ1-2; TRBD1 aligns across 7 bases. Germline values: CDR1 LNHDA, CDR2 SQIVND (reference sequence). With 5 bases clipped from V and 4 bases from J, the junction kept 4 bases outside the gene matches. The CDR3 has 13 residues. Here the CDR3 DNA reads TGTGCCAGTAGTGGACAGGACTTCTATGGCTACACCTTC. It codes for CASSGQDFYGYTF.

The chain employs TRBV30 and TRBJ2-5, with D hard to call. Germline assignment: CDR1 GTSNPN and CDR2 SVGIG (reference sequence). The CDR3 covers 14 residues. V was cut by 4 bases and J by 5 bases, with 17 bases left in between. The CDR3 reads CAWTPTTQRETQYF. CDR3 DNA sequence: TGTGCCTGGACGCCTACTACCCAGAGGGAGACCCAGTACTTC. Variable domain in full (rest from reference TRBV30 and TRBJ2-5): SQTIHQWPATLVQPVGSPLSLECTVEGTSNPNLYWYRQAAGRGLQLLFYSVGIGQISSEVPQNLSASRPQDRQFILSSKKLLLSDSGFYLCAWTPTTQRETQYFGPGTRLLVL.

The chain recombines TRBV11-2 with TRBJ2-3; 7 positions agree with TRBD1. CDR1 and CDR2 (germline): SGHAT, FQNNGV. J lost 0 bases, V lost 5 bases, and 5 bases had no gene match. The CDR3 extends over 15 amino acids. The CDR3 sequence: CASSLWDRSTDTQYF. The DNA for the CDR3 is TGTGCCAGCAGCCTCTGGGACAGAAGCACAGATACGCAGTATTTT.

This chain connects TRBV11-2 to TRBJ1-1, with 7 bases aligning to TRBD1. V shed 1 base and J 1 base; nucleotides not matched to a gene: 6. The CDR3 contains 16 residues. CDR1 is SGHAT, CDR2 FQNNGV, per germline. The CDR3 bases are TGTGCCAGCAGCTTAGGTAGGGGGCAGTGGAACACTGAAGCTTTCTTT. Protein: CASSLGRGQWNTEAFF.

This clone has a single count. The sample carries other DNA sequences with the same CDR3. V is TRBV10-1 and J is TRBJ1-1; a weak D match, TRBD1 (6 bases). V was cut by 6 bases and J by 5 bases, with 13 bases left in between. Germline CDR1 WNHNN, CDR2 SYGVQD (reference sequence). This CDR3 spans 13 amino acids. The CDR3 loop is CASSTGSGTEAFF. Written as DNA, the CDR3 is TGCGCCAGCAGCACAGGGTCGGGGACTGAAGCTTTCTTT.

Note on this clone: Mismatch with germline at one junction end may stem from a read error. This chain connects TRBV6-5 to TRBJ2-5; D is unclear. Germline CDR1 MNHEY, CDR2 SVGAGI. CDR3 length: 12 residues. The CDR3 DNA reads as TGTGCCAGCAGTCCCCGGTCCCGACATCAACACTTC. It specifies CASSPRSRHQHF.

V gene TRBV5-3 combines with J gene TRBJ1-2; D remains ambiguous. TRBV5-3 counts as an open reading frame of uncertain function. The CDR3 has 13 residues. With 2 bases removed from V and 4 bases from J, the gap between germline ends came to 9 bases. The CDR3 DNA follows: TGTGCCAGAAGCTTATGGGGAGGCTATGGCTACACCTTC. Protein: CARSLWGGYGYTF.

The genes are TRBV19 and TRBJ1-5; D is unclear. The V gene lost 4 bases and the J gene lost 7 bases, with 14 bases spanning the gap. Germline values: CDR1 LNHDA, CDR2 SQIVND (reference sequence). CDR3 length: 14 residues. The DNA of the CDR3 is TGTGCCAGTAGTAAAGTAGAGAGGCCGCAGCCCCAGCATTTT. It codes for CASSKVERPQPQHF. The full variable domain, completed using reference TRBV19 and TRBJ1-5, is DGGITQSPKYLFRKEGQNVTLSCEQNLNHDAMYWYRQDPGQGLRLIYYSQIVNDFQKGDIAEGYSVSREKKESFPLTVTSAQKNPTAFYLCASSKVERPQPQHFGDGTRLSIL.

The rearrangement uses TRBV5-4 and TRBJ2-3; D is undetermined. This CDR3 contains 14 residues. The germline CDR1 and CDR2 sequences are SGHNT and YYREEE (reference sequence). V gave up 0 bases and J gave up 2 bases, with 7 bases separating them. The CDR3 coding sequence is TGTGCCAGCAGCTTGGGAACAGCCACAGATACGCAGTATTTT. Translation gives CASSLGTATDTQYF.

The table lists this clone with a count of one. The V and J genes are TRBV2 and TRBJ1-5; TRBD1 matches 10 bases. The V and J ends lost 7 bases and 7 bases, in that order; junction bases with no gene match: 10. The CDR3 totals 15 residues. CDR1 and CDR2 (germline): SNHLY, FYNNEI. The CDR3 loop is CASTGTGASGQPQHF. The DNA for the CDR3 is TGTGCCAGCACCGGGACAGGGGCCTCAGGGCAGCCCCAGCATTTT.

The chain uses TRBV24-1 and TRBJ1-1; 9 bases map to TRBD1. The V gene's germline CDR1 is KGHDR and CDR2 SFDVKD. With V trimmed by 9 bases and J by 3 bases, 4 bases remained unmatched. This CDR3 has 13 residues. The CDR3 spells CATRGQGYTEAFF. For the CDR3, the DNA is TGTGCCACCCGTGGACAGGGGTACACTGAAGCTTTCTTT.

The V and J genes are TRBV19 and TRBJ1-5; 8 bases match TRBD1. Germline V gene data show CDR1 as LNHDA and CDR2 as SQIVND (reference sequence). The V segment lost 6 bases and the J segment 6 bases; nucleotides outside the gene matches: 10. The CDR3 is 15 residues long. The CDR3 nucleotides read TGTGCCAGTAGCTCCGGACAGGGTGGGAGTCAGCCCCAGCATTTT. This gives the protein CASSSGQGGSQPQHF. The complete variable domain, with remaining parts taken from reference TRBV19 and TRBJ1-5, reads DGGITQSPKYLFRKEGQNVTLSCEQNLNHDAMYWYRQDPGQGLRLIYYSQIVNDFQKGDIAEGYSVSREKKESFPLTVTSAQKNPTAFYLCASSSGQGGSQPQHFGDGTRLSIL.

The J gene is TRBJ2-1, the V gene TRBV24-1, with 9 nucleotides matching TRBD1. This CDR3 has 16 amino acids. Germline-derived CDR1 and CDR2 are KGHDR and SFDVKD. With V trimmed by 4 bases and J by 6 bases, 9 bases remained unmatched. The CDR3 spells CATSDSTGGSVNEQFF. The CDR3 DNA is TGTGCCACCAGTGACTCGACAGGGGGTAGCGTCAATGAGCAGTTCTTC.

The V call is TRBV5-1, the J call TRBJ2-2, with D maybe TRBD1 (6 bases). With 4 bases removed from V and 2 bases from J, the gap between germline ends came to 12 bases. Germline values: CDR1 SGHRS, CDR2 YFSETQ. The CDR3 runs to 15 residues. The CDR3 DNA follows: TGCGCCAGCAGCCGCGAGGGGGAAAACACCGGGGAGCTGTTTTTT. Protein: CASSREGENTGELFF.

The V call is TRBV5-4, the J call TRBJ2-7; D might be TRBD1 (6 bases). V was clipped by 6 bases and J by 4 bases, with 20 bases between them. The CDR3 loop spans 15 amino acids. Germline assignment: CDR1 SGHNT and CDR2 YYREEE (reference sequence). In DNA form, the CDR3 reads TGTGCCAGCAAGATACAGGGAGATAAGGCGTACGAGCAGTACTTC. As protein: CASKIQGDKAYEQYF.

The CDR3 here is CASSVGTDPTDTQYF. The CDR3 DNA reads as TGTGCCAGCAGCGTAGGGACAGACCCGACAGATACGCAGTATTTT. V is TRBV9 and J is TRBJ2-3, with a possible D match to TRBD1 (6 bases). Looked up from germline, CDR1 is SGDLS and CDR2 is YYNGEE. Trimming took off 0 bases at V and 3 bases at J, with 11 bases between the two ends. The CDR3 runs 15 residues.

This chain connects TRBV9 to TRBJ2-5, with D perhaps matching TRBD1 (5 bases). The CDR3 runs to 15 residues. The V gene's germline CDR1 is SGDLS and CDR2 YYNGEE. V lost 0 bases to trimming and J lost 4 bases, with 13 bases between them. CDR3 in DNA: TGTGCCAGCAGCGTAGAAGGGGTAAGGAGAGAGACCCAGTACTTC. This gives the protein CASSVEGVRRETQYF.

CDR3 sequence: CASSLNGENTIYF. Here the CDR3 DNA reads TGTGCCAGCAGCTTAAACGGTGAAAACACCATATATTTT. The chain employs TRBV7-3 and TRBJ1-3; D is uncertain. This CDR3 spans 13 amino acids. Per germline, CDR1 SGHTA and CDR2 FQGTGA. Trimming shortened V by 1 base and J by 6 bases, and 7 bases separated the two germline ends.

The chain uses TRBV28 and TRBJ1-1; weak D call: TRBD1 (5 bases). The germline gives CDR1 MDHEN, CDR2 SYDVKM. V gave up 3 bases and J gave up 1 base, with 18 bases separating them. This CDR3 is built from 17 residues. CDR3 sequence (DNA): TGTGCCAGCAGTTTGTTTGGCCGGGGGAAACCGAACACTGAAGCTTTCTTT. As protein: CASSLFGRGKPNTEAFF.

Worth noting for this clone: A read error may produce the germline difference seen at one junction end. The chain couples TRBV7-7 to TRBJ2-2, with 13 bases aligning to TRBD2. The CDR3 is 16 residues long. Looked up from germline, CDR1 is SSHAT and CDR2 is FNYEAQ (reference sequence). CDR3 protein: CASSPVLAGGTGELFF. CDR3 DNA sequence: TGTGCTAGCAGCCCGGTACTAGCGGGAGGGACCGGGGAGCTGTTTTTT. Complete variable domain (other parts from reference TRBV7-7 and TRBJ2-2): GAGVSQSPRYKVTKRGQDVTLRCDPISSHATLYWYQQALGQGPEFLTYFNYEAQPDKSGLPSDRFSAERPEGSISTLTIQRTEQRDSAMYRCASSPVLAGGTGELFFGEGSRLTVL.

The chain recombines TRBV19 with TRBJ1-2; the D is unclear. This CDR3 region has 13 residues. Per the germline V gene, CDR1 is LNHDA and CDR2 is SQIVND (reference sequence). V dropped 11 bases and J dropped 0 bases, with 13 bases sitting between them. CDR3 sequence reads: CAARGDTNYGYTF. The CDR3 DNA is TGTGCCGCTCGGGGAGACACTAACTATGGCTACACCTTC.

This chain connects TRBV11-2 to TRBJ1-3; D is possibly TRBD1 (6 bases). CDR3 length: 13 amino acids. Between the trimmed V and J ends, which lost 6 bases and 5 bases, there was a span of 11 bases. CDR1 is SGHAT and CDR2 is FQNNGV in the germline V gene. The DNA for the CDR3 is TGTGCCAGCAGTTGGGGACATAGAAACACCATATATTTT. Translating it yields CASSWGHRNTIYF.

The rearrangement links TRBV2 to TRBJ1-5, with 8 bases identical to TRBD1. The CDR3 is 15 amino acids. Looked up from germline, CDR1 is SNHLY and CDR2 is FYNNEI. V lost 6 bases, J lost 10 bases, and 14 bases stayed unmatched. The CDR3 region is CASRGTQGAGLPQHF. The CDR3 coding sequence is TGTGCCAGCAGGGGGACCCAGGGGGCCGGCCTTCCCCAGCATTTT.

The V and J genes are TRBV13 and TRBJ1-1; 9 bases are shared with TRBD1. Losses at the gene ends were 8 bases for V and 11 bases for J; bases not matched to a gene: 9. This CDR3 contains 12 residues. In germline, CDR1 is PRHDT, CDR2 FYEKMQ (reference sequence). The chain's CDR3 is CASRTGGSEAFF. The CDR3 bases are TGTGCCAGCCGTACAGGGGGCAGCGAGGCTTTCTTT.